The T cell receptor beta chain under discussion was sequenced for a study of human T cells and chemical hapten exposure. The sample's time point: patch test 1, 2 weeks after DPC sensitization. Treatment denoted: therapeutic diphenylcyclopropenone sensitization with weekly scalp DPC. TCRdb re-called the RACE reads through MiXCR, storing one row per CDR3 protein. The table shows 100,000 to 150,000 distinct CDR3 sequences, with around 13% occurring only once. This clonotype showed up just a few times. The V end lost 7 bases, the J end lost 7 bases, and 13 bases lay between the germline ends. Germline CDR1 is SQVTM and CDR2 is ANQGSEA. CDR3 size: 12 residues.

Sample: whole blood, taken in connection with sensitization to the hapten diphenylcyclopropenone (DPC). The sequence was collected from a man between 18 and 35 years old with alopecia areata. Some clones in this sample may be carry-over from other donors' samples. The chain combines TRBV29-1 with TRBJ2-2; no definite D call. The CDR3 DNA sequence: TGCAGCGCACAAGCTCCGGGCGGGGAGCTGTTTTTT. This sequence encodes CSAQAPGGELFF.